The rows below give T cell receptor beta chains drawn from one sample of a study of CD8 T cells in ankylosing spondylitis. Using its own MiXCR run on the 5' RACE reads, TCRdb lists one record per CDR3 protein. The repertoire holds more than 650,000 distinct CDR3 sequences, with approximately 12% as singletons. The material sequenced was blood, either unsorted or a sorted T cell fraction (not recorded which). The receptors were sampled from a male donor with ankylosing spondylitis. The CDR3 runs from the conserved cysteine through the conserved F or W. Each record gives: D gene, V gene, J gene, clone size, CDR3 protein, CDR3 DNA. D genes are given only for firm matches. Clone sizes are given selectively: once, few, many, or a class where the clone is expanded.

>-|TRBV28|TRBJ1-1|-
CASSTGYRGTEAFF
TGTGCCAGCAGTACAGGGTATAGAGGCACTGAAGCTTTCTTT
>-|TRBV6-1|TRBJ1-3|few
CASRDTISGNTIYF
TGTGCCAGCAGGGACACGATCTCTGGAAACACCATATATTTT
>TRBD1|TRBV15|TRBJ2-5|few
CATRPRTVGQETQYF
TGTGCCACCAGACCTCGGACAGTGGGACAGGAGACCCAGTACTTC
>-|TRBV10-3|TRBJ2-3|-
CATYTGRGSSTDTQYF
TGTGCCACATACACCGGGCGGGGTTCTAGCACAGATACGCAGTATTTT
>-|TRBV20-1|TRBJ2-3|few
CSAVQGGEGTDTQYF
TGCAGTGCTGTTCAGGGAGGCGAAGGGACAGATACGCAGTATTTT
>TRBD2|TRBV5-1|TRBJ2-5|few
CASSWTSQETQYF
TGCGCCAGCAGCTGGACTAGTCAAGAGACCCAGTACTTC
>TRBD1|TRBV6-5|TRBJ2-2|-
CASRPPGTGLTTGELFF
TGTGCCAGCAGGCCCCCCGGGACAGGGCTCACCACCGGGGAGCTGTTTTTT
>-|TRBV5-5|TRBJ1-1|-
CASSLGSYRQEKHTEAFF
TGTGCCAGCAGCTTGGGGTCTTATCGACAGGAAAAGCACACTGAAGCTTTCTTT
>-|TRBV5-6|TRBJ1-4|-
CASSTDGHNEKLFF
TGTGCCAGCAGCACGGACGGGCATAATGAAAAACTGTTTTTT
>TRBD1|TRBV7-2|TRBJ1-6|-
CASSQSRDRGNSPLHF
TGTGCCAGCAGCCAATCCCGAGACAGGGGAAATTCACCCCTCCACTTT
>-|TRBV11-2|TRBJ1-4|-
CASSLRGQNEKLFF
TGTGCCAGCAGCCTCCGGGGCCAGAATGAAAAACTGTTTTTT
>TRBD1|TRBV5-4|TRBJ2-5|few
CASSWDRGIGGQETQYF
TGTGCCAGCAGCTGGGACAGGGGAATTGGTGGGCAAGAGACCCAGTACTTC
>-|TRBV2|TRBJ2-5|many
CASSEGETQYF
TGTGCCAGCAGTGAGGGAGAGACCCAGTACTTC
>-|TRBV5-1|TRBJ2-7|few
CASSLGGSNPYEQYF
TGCGCCAGCAGCTTGGGCGGCAGTAACCCCTACGAGCAGTACTTC
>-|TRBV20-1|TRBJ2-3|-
CSAPGQPGADTQYF
TGCAGTGCGCCGGGCCAGCCGGGCGCAGATACGCAGTATTTT
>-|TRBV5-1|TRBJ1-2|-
CASSLNAGTHGYTF
TGCGCCAGCAGCTTGAACGCAGGGACACATGGCTACACCTTC
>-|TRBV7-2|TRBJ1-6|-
CASSPSAGAGSPLHF
TGTGCCAGCAGCCCCTCCGCGGGGGCCGGGTCACCCCTCCACTTT
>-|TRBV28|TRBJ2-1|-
CASSGYPNEQFF
TGTGCCAGCAGTGGTTATCCTAATGAGCAGTTCTTC
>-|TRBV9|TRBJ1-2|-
CASSVAGLQYGYTF
TGTGCCAGCAGCGTAGCTGGGTTGCAGTATGGCTACACCTTC
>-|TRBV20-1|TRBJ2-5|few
CSASSEIQETQYF
TGCAGTGCTAGTTCGGAAATCCAAGAGACCCAGTACTTC
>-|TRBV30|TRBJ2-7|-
CAWSVASYEQYF
TGTGCCTGGAGTGTAGCGTCCTACGAGCAGTACTTC
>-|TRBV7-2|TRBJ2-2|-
CASSLGQTAGELFF
TGTGCCAGCAGCTTAGGGCAGACGGCCGGGGAGCTGTTTTTT
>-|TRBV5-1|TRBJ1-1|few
CASTFDPNTEAFF
TGCGCCAGCACCTTTGACCCGAACACTGAAGCTTTCTTT
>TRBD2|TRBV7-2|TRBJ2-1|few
CASSWGLAGGSNEQFF
TGTGCCAGCAGCTGGGGACTAGCGGGGGGTAGTAATGAGCAGTTCTTC
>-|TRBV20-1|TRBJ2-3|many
CSVRRLATDTQYF
TGCAGTGTGAGAAGATTAGCCACAGATACGCAGTATTTT
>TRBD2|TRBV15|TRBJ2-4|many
CATSRGSSGAKNIQYF
TGTGCCACCAGCAGGGGGTCTAGCGGGGCCAAAAACATTCAGTACTTC
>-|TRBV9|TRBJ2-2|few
CASSPTPLGGTGELFF
TGTGCCAGCAGCCCAACCCCTCTTGGAGGCACCGGGGAGCTGTTTTTT
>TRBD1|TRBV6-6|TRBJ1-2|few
CASKWTGDGYTF
TGTGCCAGCAAGTGGACAGGGGATGGCTACACCTTC
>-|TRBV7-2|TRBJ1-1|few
CASSPGRGSTEAFF
TGTGCCAGCAGCCCAGGGAGAGGCAGCACTGAAGCTTTCTTT
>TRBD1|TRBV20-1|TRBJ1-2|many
CSAVQGDYGYTF
TGCAGTGCCGTCCAGGGGGACTATGGCTACACCTTC
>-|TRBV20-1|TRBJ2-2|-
CSASENPGSLAGELFF
TGCAGTGCGAGCGAAAACCCGGGATCCTTGGCCGGGGAGCTGTTTTTT
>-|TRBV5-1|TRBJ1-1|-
CASSTALTGMNTEAFF
TGCGCCAGCAGCACCGCTCTGACAGGTATGAACACTGAAGCTTTCTTT